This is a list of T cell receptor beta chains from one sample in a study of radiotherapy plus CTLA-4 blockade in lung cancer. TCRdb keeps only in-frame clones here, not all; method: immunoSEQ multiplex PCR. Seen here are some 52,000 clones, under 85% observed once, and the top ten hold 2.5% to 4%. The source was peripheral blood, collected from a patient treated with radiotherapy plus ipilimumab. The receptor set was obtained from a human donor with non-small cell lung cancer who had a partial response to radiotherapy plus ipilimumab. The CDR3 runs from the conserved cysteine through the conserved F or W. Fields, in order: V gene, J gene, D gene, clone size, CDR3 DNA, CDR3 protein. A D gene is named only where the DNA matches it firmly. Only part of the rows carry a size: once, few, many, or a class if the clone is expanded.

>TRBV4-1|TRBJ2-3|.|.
TGCGCCAGCAGCCAATCTCCAGATACGCAGTATTTT
CASSQSPDTQYF
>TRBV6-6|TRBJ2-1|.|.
TGTGCCAGCAGTTACTCAAAGATCGACACAAATGAGCAGTTCTTC
CASSYSKIDTNEQFF
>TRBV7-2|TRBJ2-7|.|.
TGTGCCAGCAGCTTAGCAAACGGCTACGAGCAGTACTTC
CASSLANGYEQYF
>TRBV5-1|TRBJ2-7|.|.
TGCGCCAGCAGCCCTGAGGCCAAGACCTACGAGCAGTACTTC
CASSPEAKTYEQYF
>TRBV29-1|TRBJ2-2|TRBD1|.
TGCAGCGTTCAAAGGACAGGGAACACCGGGGAGCTGTTTTTT
CSVQRTGNTGELFF
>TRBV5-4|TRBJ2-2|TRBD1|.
TGTGCCAGCAGCTATAACAGGGGCACCGGGGAGCTGTTTTTT
CASSYNRGTGELFF
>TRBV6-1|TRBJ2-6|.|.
TGTGCCAGCAGTGAAGTAGGCGGCTTCTCTGGGGCCAACGTCCTGACTTTC
CASSEVGGFSGANVLTF
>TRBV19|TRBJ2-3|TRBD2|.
TGTGCCAGTAGTTCGCGGACTAGCCGGTTTCGCACAGATACGCAGTATTTT
CASSSRTSRFRTDTQYF
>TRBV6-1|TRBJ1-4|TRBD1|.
TGTGCCAGCAGTAGACAGGGGAGGATTGAAAAACTGTTTTTT
CASSRQGRIEKLFF
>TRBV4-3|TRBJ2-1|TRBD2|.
TGCGCCAGCAGCCAAGATTGGACGGGGGGGCCCCATGAGCAGTTCTTC
CASSQDWTGGPHEQFF
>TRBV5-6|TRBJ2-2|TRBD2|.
TGTGCCAGCAGCTTGGGACTAGCGCCAGCGAACACCGGGGAGCTGTTTTTT
CASSLGLAPANTGELFF
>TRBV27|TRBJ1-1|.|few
TGTGCCAGCGGATACAGGGTGAACACTGAAGCTTTCTTT
CASGYRVNTEAFF
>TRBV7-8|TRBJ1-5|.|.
TGTGCCAGCAGCCCGTACAACACAGGAGCTAATCAGCCCCAGCATTTT
CASSPYNTGANQPQHF
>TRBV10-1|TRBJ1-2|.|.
TGCGCCAGCAGTGAGTCGTTGCAGAACTATGGCTACACCTTC
CASSESLQNYGYTF
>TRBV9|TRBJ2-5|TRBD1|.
TGTGCCAGCAGCGTAGGGACAGGGGAATTAGAGACCCAGTACTTC
CASSVGTGELETQYF
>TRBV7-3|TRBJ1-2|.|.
TGTGCCAGCAGCTTAACCGGGGGATATGGCTACACCTTC
CASSLTGGYGYTF
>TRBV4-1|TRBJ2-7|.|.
TGCGCCAGCAGCCAGGAGGGACGGAGGAGCTCCTACGAGCAGTACTTC
CASSQEGRRSSYEQYF
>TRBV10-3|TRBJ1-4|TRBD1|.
TGTGCCATCAGTGCAGGACAGGGCGGAACTAATGAAAAACTGTTTTTT
CAISAGQGGTNEKLFF
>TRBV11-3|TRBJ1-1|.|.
TGTGCCCCCTGGGACACCTATCGATGGACTGAAGCTTTCTTT
CAPWDTYRWTEAFF
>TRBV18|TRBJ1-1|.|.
TGTGCCAGCTCTCCCTCAGGGGTTGGCTGGGCTGAAGCTTTCTTT
CASSPSGVGWAEAFF
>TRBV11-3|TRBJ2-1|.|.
TGTGCCAGCAGCTTAGATCACCCCAGGGGGCAGTTCTTC
CASSLDHPRGQFF
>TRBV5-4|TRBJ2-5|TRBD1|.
TGTGCCAGCAGCTCAACCCCCGGGACAGCCCCGGGGGAGACCCAGTACTTC
CASSSTPGTAPGETQYF
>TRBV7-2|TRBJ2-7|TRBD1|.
TGTGCCAGCAGAGCGGGACAGGGCTCCTACGAGCAGTACTTC
CASRAGQGSYEQYF
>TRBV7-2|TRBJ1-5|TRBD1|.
TGTGCCAGCAGCTTAGGTTTGGGACAGGGACAGCCCCAGCATTTT
CASSLGLGQGQPQHF
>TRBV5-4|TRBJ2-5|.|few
TGTGCCACCCTCCCGGGCCCAGGGCGTGAGACCCAGTACTTC
CATLPGPGRETQYF
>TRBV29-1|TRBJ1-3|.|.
TGCAGCGTCGTCCGACAGGCGGGAAACACCATATATTTT
CSVVRQAGNTIYF
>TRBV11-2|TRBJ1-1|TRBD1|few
TGTGCCAGCAGCTTAGGGGACAGGGGGCCCACTGAAGCTTTCTTT
CASSLGDRGPTEAFF
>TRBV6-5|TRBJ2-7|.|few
TGTGCCAGCAGTTACGCGACCGGGAGCCCTAACGAGCAGTACTTC
CASSYATGSPNEQYF
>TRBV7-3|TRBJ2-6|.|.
TGTGCCAGCAGCCAGACAGACTCTGGGGCCAACGTCCTGACTTTC
CASSQTDSGANVLTF
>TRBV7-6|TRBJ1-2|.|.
TGTGCCAGCAGTATGGGGCAGGGTGTGGATGGCTACACCTTC
CASSMGQGVDGYTF
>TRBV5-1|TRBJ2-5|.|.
TGCGCCAGCAGCTTGGACGGACAGTTACAAGAGACCCAGTACTTC
CASSLDGQLQETQYF
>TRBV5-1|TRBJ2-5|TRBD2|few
TGCGCCAGCAGCCCCACTAGCGGGGGGGAGACCCAGTACTTC
CASSPTSGGETQYF
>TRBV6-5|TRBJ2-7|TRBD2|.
TGTGCCAGCATATGGACTAGCGGGGGTCCCTACGAGCAGTACTTC
CASIWTSGGPYEQYF
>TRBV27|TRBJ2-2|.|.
TGTGCCAGCAGTTTACTTAACACCGGGGAGCTGTTTTTT
CASSLLNTGELFF
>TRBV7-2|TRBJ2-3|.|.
TGTGCCAGCAGCTTTGCCGGGACTACAGATACGCAGTATTTT
CASSFAGTTDTQYF
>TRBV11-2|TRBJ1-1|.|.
TGTGCCAGCAGCTTAGTAGGACCGGCGGGCACTGAAGCTTTCTTT
CASSLVGPAGTEAFF
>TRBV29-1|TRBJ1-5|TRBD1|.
TGCAGCGTGGGACAGGGCGACGGCAATCAGCCCCAGCATTTT
CSVGQGDGNQPQHF
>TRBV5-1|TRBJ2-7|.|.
TGCGCCAGCAGCCAAGACAGCGTCTCCTACGAGCAGTACTTC
CASSQDSVSYEQYF
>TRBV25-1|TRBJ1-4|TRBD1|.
TGTGCCAGCAGTGAAGAGAGACAGGGACGAGAAAAACTGTTTTTT
CASSEERQGREKLFF
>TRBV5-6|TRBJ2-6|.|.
TGTGCCAGCAGCTTGGGCAGGGCCCCTGGGGCCAACGTCCTGACTTTC
CASSLGRAPGANVLTF